The rows below give T cell receptor beta chains drawn from one sample of a study of T cells in Graves' hyperthyroidism and ophthalmopathy. Using its own MiXCR run on the multiplex PCR reads, TCRdb lists one record per CDR3 protein. Among 210,000 or so distinct CDR3 sequences listed, 17% were seen once. The sequenced material came from blood. These TCRs come from a middle-aged man with Graves' hyperthyroidism. Both conserved end residues are part of each CDR3. D genes are given only for firm matches. Expanded clones get a size class; other rows say once, few or many, or leave the size out.

>many|TRBJ2-7|16|TRBD1|TRBV5-1
TGCGCCAGCAGCTTGGGCCACCGGGACAGGGGTTACGAGCAGTACTTC
CASSLGHRDRGYEQYF
>-|TRBJ2-3|16|-|TRBV6-2/TRBV6-3
TGTGCCAGCACCTCCTATAGTAGCGGAAGCACAGATACGCAGTATTTT
CASTSYSSGSTDTQYF
>many|TRBJ2-1|16|TRBD2|TRBV6-1
TGTGCCAGCAAAGCATCTAGCGGGAGAACCTACAATGAGCAGTTCTTC
CASKASSGRTYNEQFF
>few|TRBJ1-5|14|-|TRBV28
TGTGCCAGCAGGGAGGGGAATAGCAATCAGCCCCAGCATTTT
CASREGNSNQPQHF
>many|TRBJ2-3|15|-|TRBV11-2
TGTGCCAGCAGCTTATACAGTGCAGGCACAGATACGCAGTATTTT
CASSLYSAGTDTQYF
>medium-sized|TRBJ2-1|15|-|TRBV2
TGTGCCAGCAGCGACTCGAGCGGACCCTACAATGAGCAGTTCTTC
CASSDSSGPYNEQFF
>-|TRBJ1-3|13|-|TRBV5-5
TGTGCCAGCAGCGAGGGGTGGGGAAACACCATATATTTT
CASSEGWGNTIYF
>many|TRBJ1-5|15|-|TRBV7-2
TGTGCCAGCAGCTTATTCGGGAGGGGCAATCAGCCCCAGCATTTT
CASSLFGRGNQPQHF
>many|TRBJ2-3|13|-|TRBV19
TGTGCCAGTTTGGGGCAGAACACAGATACGCAGTATTTT
CASLGQNTDTQYF
>few|TRBJ1-2|13|-|TRBV5-1
TGCGCCAGCAGCTTGTACAAGGGCCTTGGCTACACCTTC
CASSLYKGLGYTF
>many|TRBJ1-1|13|-|TRBV18
TGTGCCAGCTCACGGGGACAAGACACTGAAGCTTTCTTT
CASSRGQDTEAFF
>many|TRBJ2-1|17|TRBD2|TRBV20-1
TGCAGTGCTCGCGGACTAGCGGGCGACATCTCCTACAATGAGCAGTTCTTC
CSARGLAGDISYNEQFF
>many|TRBJ2-7|14|-|TRBV2
TGTGCCAGCAAACCGGTAGCGAGCTCCTACGAGCAGTACTTC
CASKPVASSYEQYF
>many|TRBJ2-3|16|-|TRBV15
TGTGCCACCAGCAGAGATTCCGGGGACGGCACAGATACGCAGTATTTT
CATSRDSGDGTDTQYF
>many|TRBJ2-1|15|-|TRBV27
TGTGCCAGCAGTTCCGGGACGGGATCCTACAATGAGCAGTTCTTC
CASSSGTGSYNEQFF
>many|TRBJ2-3|17|TRBD2|TRBV29-1
TGCAGCGTTGAAGGAAAACAAGCGGGAGGGCCGAATAGTGCGCAGTATTTT
CSVEGKQAGGPNSAQYF
>many|TRBJ2-1|15|TRBD2|TRBV7-3
TGTGCCAGCAGCAAGACTAGCGGCCCCTACAATGAGCAGTTCTTC
CASSKTSGPYNEQFF
>once|TRBJ1-6|13|-|TRBV19
TGTGCCAGTAGTATCCATCCTCTGCCAGCCCTCCACTTT
CASSIHPLPALHF
>many|TRBJ1-1|15|-|TRBV11-2
TGTGCCAGCAGCTTTAAGGGGGACCCGAACACTGAAGCTTTCTTT
CASSFKGDPNTEAFF
>many|TRBJ2-5|15|TRBD2|TRBV7-9
TGTGCCAGCAGCTTACTAGCGGGAGTATGGGAGACCCAGTACTTC
CASSLLAGVWETQYF
>few|TRBJ1-5|15|-|TRBV20-1
TGCAGTGCTACAAGACGGTTAGCAGGCAATCAGCCCCAGCATTTT
CSATRRLAGNQPQHF
>many|TRBJ2-7|15|TRBD1|TRBV24-1
TGTGCCACCAGCAGCCCGGGACAGGGTGTTAACGAGCAGTACTTC
CATSSPGQGVNEQYF
>-|TRBJ2-3|14|TRBD2|TRBV30
TGTGCCTGGTGCCTCGCGGGGGGCACAGATACGCAGTATTTT
CAWCLAGGTDTQYF
>many|TRBJ2-1|13|-|TRBV5-1
TGCGCCAGCAGCTTGGGGAACTACAATGAGCAGTTCTTC
CASSLGNYNEQFF
>many|TRBJ2-2|13|TRBD1|TRBV7-3
TGTGCCAGCAGCTCAACAGGGGCGGGGGAGCTGTTTTTT
CASSSTGAGELFF
>-|TRBJ1-4|15|TRBD1|TRBV6-1
TGTGCCAGCAGACCCGGGACAGGGGGCGATGAAAAACTGTTTTTT
CASRPGTGGDEKLFF
>few|TRBJ2-1|15|-|TRBV28
TGTGCCACCCTAGACACCCGTCGAAGTAACAATGAGCAGTTCTTC
CATLDTRRSNNEQFF